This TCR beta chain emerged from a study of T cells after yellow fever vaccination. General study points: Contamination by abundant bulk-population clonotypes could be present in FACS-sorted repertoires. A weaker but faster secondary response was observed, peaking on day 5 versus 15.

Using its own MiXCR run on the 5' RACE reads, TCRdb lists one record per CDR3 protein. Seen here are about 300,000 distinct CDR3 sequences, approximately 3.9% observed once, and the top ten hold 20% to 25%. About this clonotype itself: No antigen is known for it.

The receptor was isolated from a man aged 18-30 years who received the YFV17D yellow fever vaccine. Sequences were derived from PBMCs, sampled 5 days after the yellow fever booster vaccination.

The CDR3 DNA is TGTGCCAGCAGCCCCCACGGTCGGGGGCAATCTAACTACGAGCAGTACTTC. Residues: CASSPHGRGQSNYEQYF. The chain employs TRBV7-6 and TRBJ2-7, with D possibly being TRBD1 or TRBD2 (6 bases each). The germline V gene has CDR1 SGHVS and CDR2 FNYEAQ. The CDR3 extends over 17 amino acids. V lost 5 bases and J lost 3, with 23 bases in between.